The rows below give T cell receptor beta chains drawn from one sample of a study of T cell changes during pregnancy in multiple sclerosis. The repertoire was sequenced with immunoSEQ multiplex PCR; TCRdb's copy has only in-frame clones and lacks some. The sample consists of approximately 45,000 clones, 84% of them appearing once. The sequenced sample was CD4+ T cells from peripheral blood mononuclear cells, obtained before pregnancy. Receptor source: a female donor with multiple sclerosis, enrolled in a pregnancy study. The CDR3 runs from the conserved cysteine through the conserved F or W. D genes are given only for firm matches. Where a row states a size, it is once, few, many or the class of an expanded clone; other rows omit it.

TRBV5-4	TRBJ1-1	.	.	TGTGCCAGCAGCTCAGAGAACACTGAAGCTTTCTTT	CASSSENTEAFF
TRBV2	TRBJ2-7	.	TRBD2	TGTGCCAGCAGTGATGTAGCGGGAGGGCTCCACGAGCAGTACTTC	CASSDVAGGLHEQYF
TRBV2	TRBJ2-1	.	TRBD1	TGTGCCAGCTCAGACAGGGTAAATGGAGGTGAGCAGTTCTTC	CASSDRVNGGEQFF
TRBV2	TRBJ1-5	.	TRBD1	TGTGCCAGCAATGGGCAGGGGGCAAGGGGCAATCAGCCCCAGCATTTT	CASNGQGARGNQPQHF
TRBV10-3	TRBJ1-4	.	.	TGTGCCATTCGGGGGGTATCTAATGAAAAACTGTTTTTT	CAIRGVSNEKLFF
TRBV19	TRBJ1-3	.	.	TGTGCCAGTAGCAGAGAGGGTCTTCCCTCTGGAAACACCATATATTTT	CASSREGLPSGNTIYF
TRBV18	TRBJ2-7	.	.	TGTGCCAGCTCACCAAGGCAGGGAGGAAACGAGCAGTACTTC	CASSPRQGGNEQYF
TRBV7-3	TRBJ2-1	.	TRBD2	TGTGCCAGCCAAAAGGGACTAGCGGGGGGTAGGAATGAGCAGTTCTTC	CASQKGLAGGRNEQFF
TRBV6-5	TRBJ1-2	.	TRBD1	TGTGCCAGCAGCGACAGGGGGCAAGGCTATGGCTACACCTTC	CASSDRGQGYGYTF
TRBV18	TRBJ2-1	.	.	TGTGCCAGCTCAACCGACTCCAGCTCCTACAATGAGCAGTTCTTC	CASSTDSSSYNEQFF
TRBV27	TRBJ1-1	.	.	TGTGCCAGCAGCCCCAGGCCGGCGACTGAAGCTTTCTTT	CASSPRPATEAFF
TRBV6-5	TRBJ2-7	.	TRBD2	TGTGCCAGCCACTGGGGGGGAGCGATGGTCTCCGAGCAGTACTTC	CASHWGGAMVSEQYF
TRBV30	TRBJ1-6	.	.	TGTGCCTGGTTAGTCCTTGCGGATTCACCCCTCCACTTT	CAWLVLADSPLHF
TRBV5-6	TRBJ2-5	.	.	TGTGCCAGCAGCCCCCTAGCGACTCAAGAGACCCAGTACTTC	CASSPLATQETQYF
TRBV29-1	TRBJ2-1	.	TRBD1	TGCAGCTTCAGGGGGACAGGGGCGAACAATGAGCAGTTCTTC	CSFRGTGANNEQFF
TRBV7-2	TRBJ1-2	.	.	TGTGCCAGCAGCTTAGCGCAGGGAGGCTACACCTTC	CASSLAQGGYTF
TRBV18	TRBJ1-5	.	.	TGTGCCAGCTCACCTCCTGGGGGGGCAGAGAATCAGCCCCAGCATTTT	CASSPPGGAENQPQHF
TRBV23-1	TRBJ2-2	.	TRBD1	TGCGCCAGCAGTCAGAACAGGGGGTCCACCGGGGAGCTGTTTTTT	CASSQNRGSTGELFF
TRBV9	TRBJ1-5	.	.	TGTGCCAGCAGCCTTACCGAAGGGGGGGATCAGCCCCAGCATTTT	CASSLTEGGDQPQHF
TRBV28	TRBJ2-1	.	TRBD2	TGTGCCAGCAGCCTGGGACTAGCGGGAGGGATCCACAATGAGCAGTTCTTC	CASSLGLAGGIHNEQFF
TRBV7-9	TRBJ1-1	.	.	TGTGCCAGCAGCTTAGAACCTGTAGGGGGGGCGAAAGCTTTCTTT	CASSLEPVGGAKAFF
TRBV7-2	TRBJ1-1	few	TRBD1	TGTGCCAGCAGTGCAGGACAGGGAACTGAAGCTTTCTTT	CASSAGQGTEAFF
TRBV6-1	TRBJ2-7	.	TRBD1	TGTGCCAGCACCCTGTTGGGGACAGGGGTCTACGAGCAGTACTTC	CASTLLGTGVYEQYF
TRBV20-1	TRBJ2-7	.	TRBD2	TGCAGTGCTAGGTCTTCTAGCGGGGATTCCTTC	CSARSSSGDSF
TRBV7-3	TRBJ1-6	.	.	TGTGCCAGCAGCTTAAATCCTGGGAGCCAGTCACCCCTCCACTTT	CASSLNPGSQSPLHF
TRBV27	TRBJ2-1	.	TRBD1	TGTGCCAGCAGTTTCGGGACAGCCCACAATGAGCAGTTCTTC	CASSFGTAHNEQFF
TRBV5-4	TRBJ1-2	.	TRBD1	TGTGCCAGCAGCGTTGGACAGGGGGCCAGCAACACTAACTATGGCTACACCTTC	CASSVGQGASNTNYGYTF
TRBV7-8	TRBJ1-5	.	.	TGTGCCAGCAGCAGTGACAGGTGGAATAACAAGCCCCAGCATTTT	CASSSDRWNNKPQHF
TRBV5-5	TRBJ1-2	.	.	TGTGCCAGCAGCCTTGACAGATATGGCTACACCTTC	CASSLDRYGYTF
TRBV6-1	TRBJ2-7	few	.	TGTGCCAGCAGTGACGCCCGGGAACCTTTCTCCTACGAGCAGTACTTC	CASSDAREPFSYEQYF
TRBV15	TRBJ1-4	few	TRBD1	TGTGCCACCAGCCTGGGACAGGGGGCAACTAATGAAAAACTGTTTTTT	CATSLGQGATNEKLFF
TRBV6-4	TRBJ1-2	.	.	TGTGCCAGCTCCGTTGAACAGGGAAGCCCTGGCTACACCTTC	CASSVEQGSPGYTF
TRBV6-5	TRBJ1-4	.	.	TGTGCCAGCAGGGCACAGGGTAGAAATGAAAAACTGTTTTTT	CASRAQGRNEKLFF
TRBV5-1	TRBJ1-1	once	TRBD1	TGCGCCAGCAGCTGGGGGGGGACAGGGGTAACTGAAGCTTTCTTT	CASSWGGTGVTEAFF
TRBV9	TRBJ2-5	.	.	TGTGCCAGCAGCGTAGGGCGAGCGGGTCAACAAGAGACCCAGTACTTC	CASSVGRAGQQETQYF
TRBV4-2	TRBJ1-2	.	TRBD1	TGTGCCAGCAGCCTTACTCAGGGACAGCTATCGATCCAGGATGGCTACACCTTC	CASSLTQGQLSIQDGYTF
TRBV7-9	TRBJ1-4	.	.	TGTGCCAGCAGTTATCGGGGGGGGCCTTCAACTAATGAAAAACTGTTTTTT	CASSYRGGPSTNEKLFF
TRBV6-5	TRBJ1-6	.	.	TGTGCCAGCAGCCCAGAAAATTCACCCCTCCACTTT	CASSPENSPLHF
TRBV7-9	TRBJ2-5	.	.	TGTGCCAGCAGCTGGCAGGCGAAAGAGACCCAGTACTTC	CASSWQAKETQYF
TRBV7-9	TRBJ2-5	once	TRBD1	TGTGCCAGCAGCCGCCTTCCCCGGACAGGGGGCTTGAGGCAAGAGACCCAGTACTTC	CASSRLPRTGGLRQETQYF
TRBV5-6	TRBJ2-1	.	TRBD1	TGTGCCAGCAGCCGAAAGTTGACAGGGGTAAACAATGAGCAGTTCTTC	CASSRKLTGVNNEQFF
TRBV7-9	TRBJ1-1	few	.	TGTGCCAGCAAACCGAGGGAGAACACTGAAGCTTTCTTT	CASKPRENTEAFF
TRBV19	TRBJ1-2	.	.	TGTGCCAGTAGTATAGTTCGAGGATCCTTCTATGGCTACACCTTC	CASSIVRGSFYGYTF
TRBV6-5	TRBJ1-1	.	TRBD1	TGTGCCAGCAGGATCACCGGGACAGGGGAGGAAGCTTTCTTT	CASRITGTGEEAFF
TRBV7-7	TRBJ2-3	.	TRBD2	TGTGCCAGCAGCTTATTTCCTCCTAGCGGGATACTAGAAGATACGCAGTATTTT	CASSLFPPSGILEDTQYF
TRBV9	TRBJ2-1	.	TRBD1	TGTGCCAGCAGCGCCGGGACAGTGGAGTTCTTC	CASSAGTVEFF